Listed here is a single T cell receptor beta chain. Its target is not known. The record originates from a study of beta chain features in type 1 diabetes. Findings and caveats of the study: Compared with healthy donors, patients appeared to share more similar naive, central memory and regulatory TCRB repertoires.

Expressed TCRB transcripts were sequenced after all isolated RNA was converted to cDNA. The method was immunoSEQ multiplex PCR; TCRdb's version includes in-frame clones alone and lacks a portion of them. Among roughly 500,000 clones listed, over 10% were seen once. The clonotype comes from a woman aged 18-35 years in good health. The material sequenced was naive CD4+ T cells from blood.

The CDR3: CASSQDGTDLEQYF. CDR3 sequence (DNA): TGCGCCAGCAGCCAAGACGGGACAGACCTTGAGCAGTACTTC. The chain carries TRBV4-3 and TRBJ2-7; 7 bases map to TRBD1. The CDR3 has 14 amino acids. Germline CDR1 is LGHNA and CDR2 is YSLEER. The V segment lost 0 bases and the J segment 7 bases; nucleotides outside the gene matches: 6.